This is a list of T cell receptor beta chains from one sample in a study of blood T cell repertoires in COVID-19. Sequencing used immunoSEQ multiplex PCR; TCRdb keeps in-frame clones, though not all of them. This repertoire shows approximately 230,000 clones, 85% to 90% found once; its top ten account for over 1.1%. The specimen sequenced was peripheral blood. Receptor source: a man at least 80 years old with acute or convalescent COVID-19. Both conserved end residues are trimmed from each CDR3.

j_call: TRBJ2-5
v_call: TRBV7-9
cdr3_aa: ASSRRGLGEETQY

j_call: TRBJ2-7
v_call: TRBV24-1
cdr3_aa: ATSDADRGYEQY

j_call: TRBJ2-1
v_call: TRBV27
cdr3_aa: ASSLFGGGNEQF

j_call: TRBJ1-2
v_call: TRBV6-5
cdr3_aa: ASSSRTGDGYT

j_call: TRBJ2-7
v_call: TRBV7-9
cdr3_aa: ASSRTGTGEKEQY

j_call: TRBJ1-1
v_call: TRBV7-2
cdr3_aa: ASSLLPEGTEAF

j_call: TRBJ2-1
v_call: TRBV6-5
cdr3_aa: ASSYSQSYNEQF

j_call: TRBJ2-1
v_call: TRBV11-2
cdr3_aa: ASSSPTGFLAYEQF

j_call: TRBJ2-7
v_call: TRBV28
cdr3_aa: ASSGTQGWYEQY

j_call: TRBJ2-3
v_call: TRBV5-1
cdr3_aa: ASSRDIPSTDTQY

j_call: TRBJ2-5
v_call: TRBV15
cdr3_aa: ATSESPGQWETQY

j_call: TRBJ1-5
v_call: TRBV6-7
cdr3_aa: ASSSGQSSNQPQH

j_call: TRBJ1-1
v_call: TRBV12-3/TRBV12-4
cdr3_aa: ASSIGQGAF

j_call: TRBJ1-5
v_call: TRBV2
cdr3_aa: ASNPRTGVGNQPQH

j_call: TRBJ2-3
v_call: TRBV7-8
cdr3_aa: ASSLGGGPGLDSADTQY

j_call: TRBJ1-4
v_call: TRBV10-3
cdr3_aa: AISRNLGGEGGNEKLF

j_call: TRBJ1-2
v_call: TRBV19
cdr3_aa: ASSIAGTGYGYT

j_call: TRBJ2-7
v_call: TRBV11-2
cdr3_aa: ASSLGQLYEQY

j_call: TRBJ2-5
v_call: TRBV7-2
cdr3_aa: ASSAQGRIQETQY